Shown below are 27 T cell receptor beta chains from a single sample sequenced in a study of blood T cell repertoires in COVID-19. Using immunoSEQ multiplex PCR, the repertoire was profiled, and TCRdb retains in-frame clones only, with some absent. Among roughly 320,000 clones, around 86% were seen once, and the ten largest hold 1% to 1.5%. The sample consisted of peripheral blood. These receptors all stem from a man in his 70s with acute or convalescent COVID-19.

The chain combines TRBV20-1 with TRBJ2-7; D not certain. Trimming left V 6 bases short and J 5 bases short, with 11 bases between. Looked up from germline, CDR1 is DFQATT and CDR2 is SNEGSKA (reference sequence). CDR3 length equals 11 residues. CDR3 sequence: CSAQTSDEQYF. The CDR3 DNA is TGCAGTGCGCAGACATCCGACGAGCAGTACTTC.

The V gene is TRBV6-4, the J gene TRBJ2-6; 8 bases match TRBD1. CDR3 length equals 17 residues. Losses at the gene ends were 4 bases for V and 3 bases for J; bases not matched to a gene: 8. Germline V gene data show CDR1 as MRHNA and CDR2 as SNTAGT. The CDR3 sequence is CASSAETGGFGANVLTF. CDR3 in DNA: TGTGCCAGCAGTGCCGAAACAGGGGGTTTTGGGGCCAACGTCCTGACTTTC.

This clone turned up a few times. V and J are TRBV6-1 and TRBJ1-3, with D possibly being TRBD1 (6 bases). V lost 2 bases, J lost 1 base, and 12 bases lay in between. Germline V gene sequence: CDR1 MNHNS, CDR2 SASEGT. The CDR3 is 16 residues long. CDR3 protein: CASSESRGWSGNTIYF. The CDR3 bases are TGTGCCAGCAGTGAATCCAGGGGCTGGTCTGGAAACACCATATATTTT.

This chain uses TRBV11-3 with TRBJ2-5; no firm D call. CDR1 and CDR2 from the germline V gene are SGHNT and YENEEA. This CDR3 contains 12 residues. V was shortened by 0 bases and J by 6 bases, with 5 bases between the two germline ends. The CDR3 here is CASSLDAQTQYF. The CDR3 DNA is TGTGCCAGCAGCTTAGACGCGCAGACCCAGTACTTC.

The chain is built from TRBV18 and TRBJ1-3; a possible D gene is TRBD1 (6 bases). The V end lost 4 bases, the J end lost 0 bases, and 10 bases lay between the germline ends. CDR1 and CDR2 (germline): KGHSH, LQKENI. The CDR3 contains 15 residues. The CDR3 region is CASSQGHSSGNTIYF. The CDR3 region has the DNA TGTGCCAGCTCACAGGGACATAGCTCTGGAAACACCATATATTTT. Combining the CDR3 with reference TRBV18 and TRBJ1-3 gives the whole variable domain NAGVMQNPRHLVRRRGQEARLRCSPMKGHSHVYWYRQLPEEGLKFMVYLQKENIIDESGMPKERFSAEFPKEGPSILRIQQVVRGDSAAYFCASSQGHSSGNTIYFGEGSWLTVV.

The V call is TRBV25-1, the J call TRBJ2-5; the match to TRBD2 covers 7 bases. The junction had 2 bases not matched to a gene; V was cut back by 6 bases and J by 4 bases. Germline CDR1 reads MGHDK; CDR2 reads SYGVNS. The CDR3 covers 12 residues. The CDR3 coding sequence is TGTGCCAGCAGGAGGGAGGGAGAGACCCAGTACTTC. This codes for CASRREGETQYF.

The CDR3 sequence: CASSFGLAGDAGTQYF. The CDR3 DNA is TGTGCCAGCAGCTTCGGACTAGCGGGGGATGCCGGGACCCAGTACTTC. The V call is TRBV7-9, the J call TRBJ2-5; 13 bases map to TRBD2. The CDR3 is made up of 16 amino acids. J gave up 7 bases and V 3 bases, and 8 bases lay outside the gene matches. CDR1 is SEHNR and CDR2 is FQNEAQ in the germline V gene (reference sequence).

The rearrangement joins TRBV10-3 to TRBJ2-1; the D gene is possibly TRBD1 (7 bases). Germline CDR1 ENHRY, CDR2 SYGVKD. The CDR3 length is 15 residues. V was trimmed by 3 bases and J by 5 bases, leaving 14 bases between them. The CDR3 DNA reads as TGTGCCATCAGTGATTGGCAGGGGGGTAACAATGAGCAGTTCTTC. Translated, it gives CAISDWQGGNNEQFF.

This chain links TRBV28 with TRBJ2-5, with D perhaps matching TRBD1 (6 bases). The CDR3 consists of 15 residues. Germline V lookup: CDR1 MDHEN, CDR2 SYDVKM. V lost 5 bases and J lost 6, with 19 bases in between. CDR3 coding DNA: TGTGCCAGCAGTCCCCAATCCGACAGGAGGAAGACCCAGTACTTC. Translation gives CASSPQSDRRKTQYF.

CDR3 region: CASTRYTGDTQYF. DNA of the CDR3: TGTGCCAGCACCCGCTACACAGGCGATACGCAGTATTTT. V is TRBV7-2 and J is TRBJ2-3; TRBD1 might be the D (5 bases). The V gene's germline CDR1 is SGHTA and CDR2 FQGNSA. V was shortened by 7 bases and J by 6 bases, with 14 bases between the two germline ends. CDR3 size: 13 residues.

To note about this clone: The identical CDR3 is also encoded by other nucleotide sequences in the sample. The chain uses TRBV7-9 and TRBJ1-6; 7 nucleotides agree with TRBD1. Trimming took 5 bases from V and 10 from J; bases not matched to a gene: 8. The CDR3 is 14 amino acids. CDR1 SEHNR and CDR2 FQNEAQ come from the germline V gene (reference sequence). The DNA for the CDR3 is TGTGCCAGCAGCCTGGGGCAGGGGGGATCACCCCTCCACTTT. Its protein is CASSLGQGGSPLHF. The full variable domain, completed using reference TRBV7-9 and TRBJ1-6, is DTGVSQNPRHKITKRGQNVTFRCDPISEHNRLYWYRQTLGQGPEFLTYFQNEAQLEKSRLLSDRFSAERPKGSFSTLEIQRTEQGDSAMYLCASSLGQGGSPLHFGNGTRLTVT.

CDR3 DNA: TGTGCCAGTAGTACCCTTAATTTTTTCTCGGGAGGGACCGGTGAGCAGTTCTTC. It specifies CASSTLNFFSGGTGEQFF. This chain links TRBV19 with TRBJ2-1; 8 bases line up with TRBD2. V shed 4 bases, J shed 9 bases, and the junction held 20 bases outside the gene matches. The CDR3 length is 18 residues. CDR1 is LNHDA, CDR2 SQIVND, per germline (reference sequence).

This clone appeared a single time. The chain recombines TRBV18 with TRBJ2-5; 7 bases agree with TRBD2. The CDR3 has 17 amino acids. V gave up 2 bases and J gave up 0 bases; unmatched junction bases: 9. Per the germline V gene, CDR1 is KGHSH and CDR2 is LQKENI. The CDR3 region has the DNA TGTGCCAGCTCACCAGGACTAGGTAATCCGTACCAAGAGACCCAGTACTTC. Translating gives CASSPGLGNPYQETQYF.

The gene calls are TRBV10-3 and TRBJ2-3; 12 positions agree with TRBD2. The ends lost 8 bases at V and 5 bases at J; junction bases unmatched: 2. CDR3 length equals 13 residues. CDR1 and CDR2 (germline): ENHRY, SYGVKD. CDR3 bases: TGTGCCATCGAGACTAGCGGGGGAGATACGCAGTATTTT. The encoded protein is CAIETSGGDTQYF.

The V call is TRBV7-9, the J call TRBJ2-7; 7 nucleotides agree with TRBD1. V lost 4 bases to trimming and J lost 4 bases; unmatched junction nucleotides: 10. Germline-derived CDR1 and CDR2 are SEHNR and FQNEAQ (reference sequence). The CDR3 is 15 amino acids. This CDR3 reads CASSWRPGGLYEQYF. Here the CDR3 DNA reads TGTGCCAGCAGCTGGAGGCCAGGGGGATTATACGAGCAGTACTTC.

The chain carries TRBV6-6 and TRBJ1-1, with unresolved D. V gave up 0 bases and J gave up 0 bases, with 5 bases separating them. The CDR3 sequence is 14 residues long. CDR1 MNHNY and CDR2 SVGAGI come from the germline V gene (reference sequence). The CDR3, as DNA: TGTGCCAGCAGTTACTCGGAGATGAACACTGAAGCTTTCTTT. This translates into CASSYSEMNTEAFF.

CDR3 in DNA: TGTGCCAGCAGTCTAAGCGGGAGCTCCTACAATGAGCAGTTCTTC. It translates to CASSLSGSSYNEQFF. The rearrangement links TRBV6-5 to TRBJ2-1; TRBD2 aligns across 8 bases. The CDR3 runs 15 residues. The germline V gene encodes CDR1 MNHEY and CDR2 SVGAGI. The V and J ends lost 5 bases and 0 bases, in that order; junction bases with no gene match: 3.

The chain employs TRBV5-6 and TRBJ1-6, with D perhaps matching TRBD1 (6 bases). The germline gives CDR1 SGHDT, CDR2 YYEEEE. The CDR3 consists of 15 residues. The V gene lost 5 bases and the J gene lost 8 bases, with 17 bases spanning the gap. CDR3 nucleotide sequence: TGTGCCAGCAGTTATCGGACAGCTGAGTATTCACCCCTCCACTTT. Protein sequence: CASSYRTAEYSPLHF.

This chain joins TRBV27 and TRBJ1-1, with 10 bases identical to TRBD1. Germline V gene lookup returns CDR1 MNHEY and CDR2 SMNVEV (reference sequence). The CDR3 is 15 amino acids. Losses at the gene ends were 5 bases for V and 4 bases for J; bases not matched to a gene: 7. The CDR3 sequence is CASSLPGQGGTEAFF. The CDR3 bases are TGTGCCAGCAGTCTTCCTGGACAGGGGGGCACTGAAGCTTTCTTT.

The CDR3 reads CASSRRRGETQYF. For the CDR3, the DNA is TGTGCCAGCAGCCGCCGGAGGGGAGAGACCCAGTACTTC. The chain uses TRBV13 and TRBJ2-5, with D possibly TRBD2 on 6 matching bases. V gave up 5 bases and J gave up 4 bases, with 11 bases separating them. CDR1 is PRHDT and CDR2 is FYEKMQ in the germline V gene (reference sequence). The CDR3 length is 13 residues.

The chain couples TRBV10-3 to TRBJ2-7; 11 bases fit TRBD2. The CDR3 runs to 14 residues. The germline CDR1 and CDR2 sequences are ENHRY and SYGVKD. With V trimmed by 9 bases and J by 3 bases, 7 bases remained unmatched. DNA of the CDR3: TGTGCCATGTCAATTAGCGGGAGGGACTACGAGCAGTACTTC. The encoded protein is CAMSISGRDYEQYF.

The chain combines TRBV21-1 with TRBJ1-5; the table's D call of TRBD1 was not tested on the DNA. TRBV21-1 is a pseudogene. CDR3 length: 15 amino acids. For the CDR3, the DNA is TGCCGCGAGGGGGCAGGGGACATAAGCAATCAGCCCCAGCATTTT. Its protein product is CREGAGDISNQPQHF.

The genes are TRBV12-3 or TRBV12-4 and TRBJ1-1; perhaps TRBD1 as D (5 bases). The length of the CDR3 is 12 residues. Trimming removed 5 bases at V and 7 bases at J, with 11 bases between. Here the CDR3 reads CASSRGTYEAFF. The CDR3 nucleotides are TGTGCCAGCAGTAGAGGGACTTATGAAGCTTTCTTT.

This clone was seen a single time. The genes are TRBV28 and TRBJ2-1; D is ambiguous. CDR3 size: 11 residues. V dropped 5 bases and J dropped 10 bases, with 9 bases sitting between them. Germline V gene lookup returns CDR1 MDHEN and CDR2 SYDVKM. CDR3: CASSARVEQFF. The DNA of the CDR3 is TGTGCCAGCAGTGCCCGGGTCGAGCAGTTCTTC.

The chain recombines TRBV29-1 with TRBJ2-1; no clear D. The CDR3 spans 13 residues. Trimming removed 3 bases at V and 4 bases at J, with 10 bases between. CDR1 and CDR2 (germline): SQVTM, ANQGSEA. This CDR3 reads CSVDLVLYNEQFF. DNA for the CDR3: TGCAGCGTTGACTTAGTCCTTTACAATGAGCAGTTCTTC.

V usage is TRBV6-1 and J usage is TRBJ2-1; unclear D gene. Per germline, CDR1 MNHNS and CDR2 SASEGT. CDR3 length: 15 amino acids. The germline V and J ends were trimmed by 2 bases and 4 bases, with 12 bases remaining between them. The DNA of the CDR3 is TGTGCCAGCAGTGAAACCCGAGCTATGTACAATGAGCAGTTCTTC. Amino acid sequence: CASSETRAMYNEQFF.

The table lists this clone with a count of one. This chain joins TRBV4-1 and TRBJ2-3, with TRBD2 matching 9 bases. J was trimmed by 6 bases and V by 3 bases; bases with no gene match: 10. This CDR3 has 16 amino acids. Germline loops: CDR1 MGHRA, CDR2 YSYEKL. The chain's CDR3 is CASSQTIAGVGDTQYF. In DNA, the CDR3 is TGCGCCAGCAGCCAGACGATAGCGGGAGTCGGGGATACGCAGTATTTT.